This TCR beta chain was recovered during a study of cytomegalovirus exposure and HLA in healthy donors. Study findings and constraints: A later analysis showed that HLA-associated TCR beta chains had undergone more clonal expansion than equally common others. Trimming of TCR beta V- and J-genes showed a link, identified in a later analysis, to a missense DCLRE1C variant.

With 60 Vbeta and 13 Jbeta primers, the PCR was carried out. Profiled with immunoSEQ multiplex PCR; TCRdb holds only in-frame clones, not every one. The sample gives fewer than 200,000 clones, 80% of which show up once; under 5% is in the top ten. Germline CDR1 MNHNY, CDR2 SVGAGI (reference sequence). This CDR3 has 13 residues. V lost 6 bases to trimming and J lost 4 bases, with 12 bases between them. A word on this clone: Its antigen is not identified.

The receptor was derived from a woman aged 50 to 60 in good health and CMV-seropositive. The sequencing input was PBMCs. The chain joins TRBV6-6 to TRBJ1-2; possibly TRBD1 for D (5 bases). The CDR3 is CASRSDRLYGYTF. The CDR3 DNA reads as TGTGCCAGCAGGTCCGACAGACTCTATGGCTACACCTTC.